This passage covers 23 T cell receptor beta chains from one sample sequenced in a study of response to subunit inactivated influenza vaccine. TCRdb passed the RT-PCR reads through MiXCR, listing each CDR3 protein once. This sample carries 500,000 to 600,000 distinct CDR3 sequences, about 15% of them seen once, and the ten largest clones take less than 4%. The sample here was CD4+ T cells sorted from PBMCs, taken about 24 months after vaccination. The receptor source for this set is a man between 50 and 75 years old who received an inactivated influenza vaccine.

This clonotype was recorded a few times. V is TRBV25-1 and J is TRBJ2-7, with D hard to call. The germline V and J ends were trimmed by 4 bases and 6 bases, with 19 bases remaining between them. There are 15 residues in the CDR3. CDR1 and CDR2 (germline): MGHDK, SYGVNS. CDR3 nucleotide sequence: TGTGCCAGCAGTGGGCAAGGGCCAGTCCCTCTCGAGCAGTACTTC. Translation gives CASSGQGPVPLEQYF.

V is TRBV6-5 and J is TRBJ2-7; 9 bases line up with TRBD1. The germline V gene encodes CDR1 MNHEY and CDR2 SVGAGI. The CDR3 has 16 residues. J gave up 5 bases and V 3 bases, and 11 bases lay outside the gene matches. This CDR3 is CASSYSRTGVFHEQYF. In DNA, the CDR3 is TGTGCCAGCAGTTATAGCCGGACAGGGGTTTTTCACGAGCAGTACTTC.

The chain joins TRBV18 to TRBJ2-1; D possibly matches TRBD1 or TRBD2 (5 bases each). Between the trimmed V and J ends, which lost 2 bases and 9 bases, there was a span of 14 bases. The CDR3 consists of 14 residues. Germline V gene data show CDR1 as KGHSH and CDR2 as LQKENI. The CDR3 reads CASSPKVGEGEQFF. CDR3 DNA: TGTGCCAGCTCACCAAAGGTGGGGGAAGGTGAGCAGTTCTTC.

The V gene is TRBV2, the J gene TRBJ2-3; D unresolved. The CDR3 is made up of 12 amino acids. The germline V gene encodes CDR1 SNHLY and CDR2 FYNNEI. Trimming shortened V by 4 bases and J by 6 bases, and 8 bases separated the two germline ends. The CDR3 region is CASSGLPDTQYF. The CDR3 DNA follows: TGTGCCAGCAGTGGTCTACCCGATACGCAGTATTTT.

This chain uses TRBV29-1 with TRBJ1-2; possible D gene TRBD1, 6 bases. The CDR3 is made up of 13 amino acids. V lost 6 bases and J 4 bases, leaving 15 bases between the germline ends. From germline, CDR1 is SQVTM and CDR2 ANQGSEA. In nucleotides, the CDR3 is TGCAGCGTCGCACCAGGGGTGAGCTATGGCTACACCTTC. Translating gives CSVAPGVSYGYTF.

This clonotype was found many times. The V gene is TRBV12-3 or TRBV12-4, the J gene TRBJ1-4; D perhaps matches TRBD1 (5 bases). There are 15 residues in the CDR3. V was shortened by 3 bases and J by 4 bases, with 12 bases between the two germline ends. CDR3 in amino acids: CASSFLRERNEKLFF. The CDR3 DNA follows: TGTGCCAGCAGTTTTCTCAGGGAACGTAATGAAAAACTGTTTTTT.

CDR3 DNA sequence: TGCGCCAGCAGCGCCGGTACAGGGACCGGGGAGCTGTTTTTT. Amino acid sequence: CASSAGTGTGELFF. The chain links TRBV5-1 to TRBJ2-2; weak D call: TRBD1 (6 bases). Per germline, CDR1 SGHRS and CDR2 YFSETQ. Trimming stripped 4 bases from V and 5 bases from J, with 12 bases between. This CDR3 has 14 amino acids. Looking up the rest from reference TRBV5-1 and TRBJ2-2 gives the full variable domain: KAGVTQTPRYLIKTRGQQVTLSCSPISGHRSVSWYQQTPGQGLQFLFEYFSETQRNKGNFPGRFSGRQFSNSRSEMNVSTLELGDSALYLCASSAGTGTGELFFGEGSRLTVL.

The chain couples TRBV11-1 to TRBJ1-2; tentatively, D is TRBD1 (6 bases). The V gene lost 4 bases and the J gene lost 2 bases, with 23 bases spanning the gap. There are 18 residues in the CDR3. CDR1 and CDR2 from the germline V gene are SGHAT and FQDESV (reference sequence). CDR3 amino acids: CASSSFRTVHRENYGYTF. The CDR3 DNA sequence: TGTGCCAGCAGCTCCTTTAGGACAGTCCACAGAGAAAACTATGGCTACACCTTC.

This clonotype was picked up one time. The chain has TRBV20-1 and TRBJ2-5; D uncertain. The CDR3 has 14 amino acids. The V end lost 1 base, the J end lost 4 bases, and 13 bases lay between the germline ends. Per germline, CDR1 DFQATT and CDR2 SNEGSKA (reference sequence). The CDR3 sequence is CSARVRPRGETQYF. CDR3 DNA: TGCAGTGCTAGAGTCCGGCCCCGCGGAGAGACCCAGTACTTC.

The chain joins TRBV7-2 to TRBJ1-6; TRBD1 might be the D (5 bases). The CDR3 runs to 14 residues. Trimming removed 4 bases from V and 10 bases from J, with 14 bases in between. Germline V lookup: CDR1 SGHTA, CDR2 FQGNSA. CDR3 loop: CASSSWGVGSPLHF. The CDR3 nucleotides are TGTGCCAGCAGCTCGTGGGGGGTCGGGTCACCCCTCCACTTT.

CDR3 sequence: CATREGTGGYRRQYF. The CDR3 DNA follows: TGTGCTACGCGGGAGGGAACAGGGGGCTATAGGAGACAGTACTTC. This chain joins TRBV19 and TRBJ2-7; D may be TRBD1 or TRBD2 (9 bases each). Germline CDR1 is LNHDA and CDR2 is SQIVND (reference sequence). The CDR3 covers 15 residues.

This clonotype was recorded a few times. This chain uses TRBV19 with TRBJ2-7, with D maybe TRBD1 (6 bases). Trimming took 6 bases from V and 0 from J, leaving 15 bases between them. The CDR3 is 15 amino acids. The germline gives CDR1 LNHDA, CDR2 SQIVND (reference sequence). CDR3 DNA: TGTGCCAGTAGCCTGGGGGCCAAAGGCTCCTACGAGCAGTACTTC. Residues: CASSLGAKGSYEQYF. Looking up the rest from reference TRBV19 and TRBJ2-7 gives the full variable domain: DGGITQSPKYLFRKEGQNVTLSCEQNLNHDAMYWYRQDPGQGLRLIYYSQIVNDFQKGDIAEGYSVSREKKESFPLTVTSAQKNPTAFYLCASSLGAKGSYEQYFGPGTRLTVT.

This clonotype was seen a few times. This sequence may be a read error, since a much larger clone differs from it by one base. The chain links TRBV12-3 or TRBV12-4 to TRBJ2-1; D unclear. Trimming stripped 2 bases from V and 5 bases from J, with 7 bases between. The CDR3 is 13 residues long. As DNA, the CDR3 is TGTGCCAGCAGTTTACGGAGAAACAATGAGCAGTTCTTC. Translating gives CASSLRRNNEQFF.

The chain uses TRBV28 and TRBJ2-7; D might be TRBD1 (6 bases). Trimming cost V 5 bases and J 4 bases, with 21 bases left between them. The germline gives CDR1 MDHEN, CDR2 SYDVKM. CDR3 length: 16 residues. CDR3 loop: CASSPHHGTPVYEQYF. The CDR3 coding sequence is TGTGCCAGCAGTCCCCACCACGGGACACCGGTGTACGAGCAGTACTTC.

The rearrangement joins TRBV5-4 to TRBJ2-3; 14 bases are shared with TRBD2. The germline CDR1 and CDR2 sequences are SGHNT and YYREEE (reference sequence). The CDR3 is 15 residues long. Unmatched junction bases numbered 4, after V lost 4 bases and J lost 6 bases. CDR3 residues: CASSPGLAGVDTQYF. CDR3 DNA sequence: TGTGCCAGCAGCCCGGGACTAGCGGGAGTTGATACGCAGTATTTT.

This rearrangement joins TRBV28 to TRBJ2-7, with TRBD2 matching over 7 bases. This CDR3 has 14 amino acids. The J segment lost 3 bases and the V segment lost 5 bases, leaving 7 bases of the junction unmatched. The germline V gene has CDR1 MDHEN and CDR2 SYDVKM. CDR3 sequence reads: CASSQSGIYYEQYF. The CDR3 DNA sequence: TGTGCCAGCAGTCAAAGCGGGATTTACTACGAGCAGTACTTC.

This clonotype was detected only a few times. J is TRBJ1-2 and V is TRBV20-1, with 7 bases matching TRBD1. The V segment lost 2 bases and the J segment 0 bases; nucleotides outside the gene matches: 3. The CDR3 has 14 amino acids. Germline V gives CDR1 DFQATT, CDR2 SNEGSKA (reference sequence). The CDR3 DNA is TGCAGTGCTAGACCCGGGACAGCTAACTATGGCTACACCTTC. The encoded protein is CSARPGTANYGYTF.

In this sample, this clonotype turned up many times. This chain connects TRBV27 to TRBJ2-7, with 13 bases that match TRBD2. This CDR3 comprises 15 residues. Trimming removed 5 bases from V and 6 bases from J; junction bases left unmatched: 7. Germline loops: CDR1 MNHEY, CDR2 SMNVEV (reference sequence). The CDR3 sequence: CASSPWTSGSSEQYF. CDR3 in DNA: TGTGCCAGCAGTCCGTGGACTAGCGGGAGTTCCGAGCAGTACTTC.

This clonotype has ten or more counts. The genes are TRBV5-1 and TRBJ1-1; the match to TRBD1 covers 7 bases. CDR3 size: 16 residues. Germline loops: CDR1 SGHRS, CDR2 YFSETQ. With V trimmed by 1 base and J by 1 base, 7 bases remained unmatched. The CDR3 reads CASSLWGGQRNTEAFF. CDR3 DNA sequence: TGCGCCAGCAGCTTGTGGGGGGGACAGAGGAACACTGAAGCTTTCTTT.

This CDR3 is CASSQGRGVGYTF. CDR3 DNA sequence: TGTGCCAGCAGCCAAGGACGGGGGGTTGGCTACACCTTC. The chain recombines TRBV3-1 with TRBJ1-2; a weak D match, TRBD1 (5 bases). Per germline, CDR1 LGHDT and CDR2 YNNKEL (reference sequence). Trimming left V 1 base short and J 7 bases short, with 10 bases between. CDR3 length: 13 residues.

In this sample, this clonotype turned up many times. This chain joins TRBV12-3 or TRBV12-4 and TRBJ1-4; D is perhaps TRBD1 (5 bases). The germline V and J ends were trimmed by 7 bases and 8 bases, with 8 bases remaining between them. CDR3 length: 11 residues. CDR3 amino acids: CASMGREKLFF. DNA of the CDR3: TGTGCCAGCATGGGACGCGAAAAACTGTTTTTT.

The J gene is TRBJ2-3, the V gene TRBV7-6; D is possibly TRBD2 (5 bases). Trimming took 2 bases from V and 3 from J, leaving 12 bases between them. The germline V gene has CDR1 SGHVS and CDR2 FNYEAQ. The CDR3 loop spans 15 amino acids. The CDR3 DNA reads as TGTGCCAGCAGCTTATTGAGGGCTGTTACAGATACGCAGTATTTT. It codes for CASSLLRAVTDTQYF.

The rearrangement uses TRBV20-1 and TRBJ2-7, with 9 bases identical to TRBD1. The CDR3 is made up of 13 amino acids. Germline V gene data show CDR1 as DFQATT and CDR2 as SNEGSKA (reference sequence). V trimming: 3 bases; J trimming: 4 bases; junction bases outside the gene matches: 4. The chain's CDR3 is CSASAGTGYEQYF. The CDR3 region has the DNA TGCAGTGCTAGTGCCGGGACAGGGTACGAGCAGTACTTC.